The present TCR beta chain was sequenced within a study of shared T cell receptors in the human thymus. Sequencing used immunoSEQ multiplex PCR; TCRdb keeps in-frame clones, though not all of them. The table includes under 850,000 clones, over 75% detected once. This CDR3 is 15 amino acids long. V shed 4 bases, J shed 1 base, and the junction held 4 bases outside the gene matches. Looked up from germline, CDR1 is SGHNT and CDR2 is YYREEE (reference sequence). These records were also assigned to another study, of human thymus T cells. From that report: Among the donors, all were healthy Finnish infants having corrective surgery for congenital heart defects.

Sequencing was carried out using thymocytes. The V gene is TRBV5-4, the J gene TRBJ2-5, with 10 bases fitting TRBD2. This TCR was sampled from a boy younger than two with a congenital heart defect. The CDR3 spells CASSPTSGAQETQYF. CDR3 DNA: TGTGCCAGCAGCCCCACTAGCGGGGCCCAAGAGACCCAGTACTTC.